Listed below are T cell receptor beta chains from one sample, sequenced in a study of blood T cell repertoires in COVID-19. Sequencing used immunoSEQ multiplex PCR; TCRdb keeps in-frame clones, though not all of them. The sample includes more than 60,000 clones, almost 90% of them seen just once. Sequences were obtained from peripheral blood. The receptors here all came from a woman between 50 and 59 years old with active or convalescent COVID-19. Each CDR3 is given with its conserved first and last residue. The D gene is left open where the match is weak. The size field is filled for only some rows; it gives once, few, many or a size class.

TRBD1,TRBJ1-1,-,TRBV5-4,TGTGCCAGCAGCACCGGGACAGGGATACCGTTAGTGGCTGAAGCTTTCTTT,CASSTGTGIPLVAEAFF
TRBD1,TRBJ2-1,-,TRBV7-9,TGTGCCAGCAGCTTGGCTTCAGGGGGCTACACGACAGGAGGGTTCTTC,CASSLASGGYTTGGFF
TRBD1,TRBJ1-1,-,TRBV6-5,TGTGCCAGCAGGTCAATGACAGGGGTGGATACTGAAGCTTTCTTT,CASRSMTGVDTEAFF
-,TRBJ1-5,-,TRBV4-1,TGCGCCAGCAGCCAAGAAGGACAGACCCAGCCCCAGCATTTT,CASSQEGQTQPQHF
TRBD1,TRBJ2-1,-,TRBV11-2,TGTGCCAGCCGCTTTGGGTACGGGACAGGGGGCTCCTACAATGAGCAGTTCTTC,CASRFGYGTGGSYNEQFF
TRBD1,TRBJ2-5,-,TRBV27,TGTGCCAGCAGTTTGGGGACAGGGGCGGACCAGTACTTC,CASSLGTGADQYF
TRBD1,TRBJ1-1,-,TRBV28,TGTGCCAGCAGTTCATACAGGGGGAGGACTGAAGCTTTCTTT,CASSSYRGRTEAFF
TRBD2,TRBJ2-5,-,TRBV7-6,TGTGCCAGCAGCTTTAGTCGCGGGAGTAGAGAGACCCAGTACTTC,CASSFSRGSRETQYF
TRBD2,TRBJ2-3,-,TRBV25-1,TGTGCCAGCAGTGCTACTCCGGGACTAGCGGGAGTTATAGATACGCAGTATTTT,CASSATPGLAGVIDTQYF
TRBD1,TRBJ2-7,-,TRBV13,TGTGCCAGCAGCTCCCGGGACAGGGGCCTCACCGGGGGTTCATACGAGCAGTACTTC,CASSSRDRGLTGGSYEQYF
TRBD2,TRBJ2-5,-,TRBV6-6,TGTGCCAGCAGTAGCGGGATCCAAGAGACCCAGTACTTC,CASSSGIQETQYF
TRBD2,TRBJ2-3,few,TRBV18,TGTGCCAGCTCAACCGGGACTAGCGGATCTCAGGATACGCAGTATTTT,CASSTGTSGSQDTQYF
-,TRBJ2-5,-,TRBV7-8,TGTGCCAGCAGCTTTATCCCTAGGGGAAGGAGGGGTTTACAAGAGACCCAGTACTTC,CASSFIPRGRRGLQETQYF
TRBD2,TRBJ2-7,few,TRBV5-4,TGTGCCAGCAGCTACGGAGGGGACTATACGTACTTC,CASSYGGDYTYF
-,TRBJ1-2,-,TRBV19,TGTGCCAGTCAAACAGGGTACTTTGGCTACACCTTC,CASQTGYFGYTF
TRBD1,TRBJ1-2,-,TRBV2,TGTGCCGGACAGGGAGTTGACAACTATGGCTACACCTTC,CAGQGVDNYGYTF
TRBD1,TRBJ2-1,-,TRBV7-3,TGTGCCAGCAGCTTAAGTGGGACAGCCGGAACGAAGCAGTTCTTC,CASSLSGTAGTKQFF
TRBD1,TRBJ2-5,-,TRBV11-3,TGTGCCAGCAGCCCACAGGGGGCGAGTGAGACCCAGTACTTC,CASSPQGASETQYF
TRBD1,TRBJ1-2,once,TRBV20-1,TGCAGTGCCCCGACAGGGTGGGGCTACACCTTC,CSAPTGWGYTF
TRBD2,TRBJ2-3,once,TRBV6-5,TGTGCCACCCGAGATGGGGGAGGGAGCACAGATACGCAGTATTTT,CATRDGGGSTDTQYF
-,TRBJ1-5,-,TRBV10-3,TGTGCCATCAGTGTTCAGGCACAAAATCAGCCCCAGCATTTT,CAISVQAQNQPQHF
-,TRBJ1-4,-,TRBV30,TGTGCCTGGAGTGTACGGCGGGGAGGGAAACTGTTTTTT,CAWSVRRGGKLFF
TRBD1,TRBJ2-1,-,TRBV13,TGTGCCAGCAGCGACTCCCGGGACAGGTACAATGAGCAGTTCTTC,CASSDSRDRYNEQFF
-,TRBJ2-3,few,TRBV9,TGTGCCAGCGGGGGGGCTTCTAGCACAGATACGCAGTATTTT,CASGGASSTDTQYF
-,TRBJ2-5,-,TRBV29-1,TGCAGCGTTGAATCGCGAACCCCTCCCCGGGAGACCCAGTACTTC,CSVESRTPPRETQYF